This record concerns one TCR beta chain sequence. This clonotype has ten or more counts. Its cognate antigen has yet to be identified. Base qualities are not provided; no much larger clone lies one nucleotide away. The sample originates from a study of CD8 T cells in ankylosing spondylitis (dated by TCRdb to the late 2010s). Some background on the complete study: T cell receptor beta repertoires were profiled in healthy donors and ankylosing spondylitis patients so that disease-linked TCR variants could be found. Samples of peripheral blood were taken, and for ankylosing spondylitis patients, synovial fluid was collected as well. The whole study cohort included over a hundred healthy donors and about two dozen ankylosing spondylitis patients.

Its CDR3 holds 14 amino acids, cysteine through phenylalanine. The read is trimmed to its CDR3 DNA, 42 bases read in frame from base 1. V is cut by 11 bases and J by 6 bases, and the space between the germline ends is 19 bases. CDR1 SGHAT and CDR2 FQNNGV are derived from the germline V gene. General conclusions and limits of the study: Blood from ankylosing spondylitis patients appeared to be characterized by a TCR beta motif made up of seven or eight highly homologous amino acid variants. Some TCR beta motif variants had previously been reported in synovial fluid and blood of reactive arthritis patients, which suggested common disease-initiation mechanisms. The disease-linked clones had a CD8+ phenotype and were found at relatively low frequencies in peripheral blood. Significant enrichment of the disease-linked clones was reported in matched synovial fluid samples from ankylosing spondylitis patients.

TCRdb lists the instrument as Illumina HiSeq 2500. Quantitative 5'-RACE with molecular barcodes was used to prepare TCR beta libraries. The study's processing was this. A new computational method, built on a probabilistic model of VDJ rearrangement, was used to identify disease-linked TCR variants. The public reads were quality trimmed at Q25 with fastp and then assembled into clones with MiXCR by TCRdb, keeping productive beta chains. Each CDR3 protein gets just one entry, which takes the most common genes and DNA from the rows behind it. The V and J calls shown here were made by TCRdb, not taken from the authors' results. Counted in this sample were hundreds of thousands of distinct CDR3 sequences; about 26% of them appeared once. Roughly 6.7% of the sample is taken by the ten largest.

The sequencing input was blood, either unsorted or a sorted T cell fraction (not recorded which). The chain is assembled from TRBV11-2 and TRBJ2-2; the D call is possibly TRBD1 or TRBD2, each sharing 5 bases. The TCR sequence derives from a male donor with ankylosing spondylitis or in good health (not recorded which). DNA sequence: TGTGCCGGACGGGGCCTAGTCGGGGCCGGGGAGCTGTTTTTT. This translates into CAGRGLVGAGELFF.